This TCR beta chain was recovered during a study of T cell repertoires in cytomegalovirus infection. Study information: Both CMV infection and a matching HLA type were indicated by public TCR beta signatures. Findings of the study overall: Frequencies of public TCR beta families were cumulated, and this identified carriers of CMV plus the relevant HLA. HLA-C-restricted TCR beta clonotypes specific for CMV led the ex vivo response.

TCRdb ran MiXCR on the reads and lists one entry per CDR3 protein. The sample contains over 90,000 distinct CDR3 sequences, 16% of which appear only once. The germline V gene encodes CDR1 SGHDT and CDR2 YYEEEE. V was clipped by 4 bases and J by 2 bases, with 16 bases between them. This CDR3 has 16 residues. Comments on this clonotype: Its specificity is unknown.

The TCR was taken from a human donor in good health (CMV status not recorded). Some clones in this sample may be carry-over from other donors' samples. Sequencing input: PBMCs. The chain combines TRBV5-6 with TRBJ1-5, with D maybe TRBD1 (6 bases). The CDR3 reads CASSQFQGIGNQPQHF. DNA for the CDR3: TGTGCCAGCAGCCAATTTCAGGGGATTGGCAATCAGCCCCAGCATTTT.